The next 16 T cell receptor beta chains were all read from a single sample in a study of T cell clonality in common variable immunodeficiency. The method was immunoSEQ multiplex PCR; TCRdb's version includes in-frame clones alone and lacks a portion of them. The table lists some 60,000 clones, with no singletons. The sequencing sample was made of peripheral blood mononuclear cells. These receptors were obtained from a person aged 18 to 70 in good health.

This clone was seen ten or more times. The CDR3 end lies 3 residues beyond the end of the read and is filled in from the germline J gene. This sequence joins TRBV5-6 and TRBJ2-1, with 8 bases aligning to TRBD1. The CDR3 loop spans 14 amino acids. Trimming took 3 bases from V and 2 from J; bases not matched to a gene: 1. Germline V gives CDR1 SGHDT, CDR2 YYEEEE. The sequenced part of the CDR3 DNA is TGTGCCAGCAGCTCAGGGGGCGCCTACAATGAG. It encodes CASSSGGAYNE. The CDR3 in full is CASSSGGAYNEQFF.

This clone was found many times. The read falls 3 residues short of the CDR3 end, and the missing part is taken from the germline J gene. The chain recombines TRBV12-3 or TRBV12-4 with TRBJ2-7; 7 nucleotides line up with TRBD1. Losses at the gene ends were 6 bases for V and 2 bases for J; bases not matched to a gene: 7. The CDR3 runs 14 residues. CDR3: CASRPGQNPYEQYF. The sequenced part of the CDR3 DNA is TGTGCCAGCAGACCGGGACAGAATCCCTACGAG.

The sample holds many counts of this clone. Read coverage stops 3 residues before the CDR3 terminus; the germline J gene supplies the remainder. The chain is built from TRBV12-3 or TRBV12-4 and TRBJ2-7; TRBD2 aligns across 10 bases. The J segment lost 2 bases and the V segment lost 1 base, leaving 2 bases of the junction unmatched. This CDR3 region has 15 residues. This CDR3 reads CASSLVLAGAYEQYF. CDR3 DNA (partial): TGTGCCAGCAGTTTAGTCCTAGCGGGAGCCTACGAG.

This clone was detected many times. The CDR3 end falls 3 residues outside the read, so it is completed with the germline J gene. The chain carries TRBV19 and TRBJ1-1; D call uncertain. The V end lost 10 bases, the J end lost 3 bases, and 18 bases lay between the germline ends. The CDR3 sequence is 14 residues long. Germline V gene sequence: CDR1 LNHDA, CDR2 SQIVND (reference sequence). The CDR3 here is CATHSRFKDTEAFF. CDR3 bases read: TGTGCCACCCATTCCAGGTTCAAAGACACTGAA. Full variable domain (outside the CDR3, taken from reference TRBV19 and TRBJ1-1): DGGITQSPKYLFRKEGQNVTLSCEQNLNHDAMYWYRQDPGQGLRLIYYSQIVNDFQKGDIAEGYSVSREKKESFPLTVTSAQKNPTAFYLCATHSRFKDTEAFFGQGTRLTVV.

There are many counts of this clone. The CDR3 goes on 3 residues after the read ends, and that part is filled in from the germline J gene. The chain links TRBV10-1 to TRBJ1-6; no clear D gene. There are 14 residues in the CDR3. V shed 2 bases and J shed 9 bases, with 11 bases lying between them. Germline lookup yields CDR1 WNHNN and CDR2 SYGVQD (reference sequence). CDR3 DNA (partial): TGCGCCAGCAGTGAGCTTCTCGGCGGTTCACCC. Amino acids: CASSELLGGSP. Given in full, the CDR3 is CASSELLGGSPLHF.

This clone was seen ten or more times. The read is 3 residues too short to cover the CDR3 end, so that end is filled in from the germline J gene. The genes are TRBV6-1 and TRBJ2-5, with D possibly TRBD1 on 6 matching bases. V shed 4 bases and J shed 4 bases, with 13 bases lying between them. Germline CDR1 reads MNHNS; CDR2 reads SASEGT. CDR3 length equals 14 residues. CDR3: CASSATGSGETQYF. The part of the CDR3 DNA that was read is TGTGCCAGCAGTGCAACAGGGTCTGGAGAGACC.

This clone has a count of ten or more. The read is 3 residues too short to cover the CDR3 end, so that end is filled in from the germline J gene. The chain has TRBV19 and TRBJ2-6, with 7 bases identical to TRBD2. Trimming cost V 3 bases and J 2 bases; bases outside gene matches: 10. Germline V CDR1 and CDR2: LNHDA, SQIVND (reference sequence). The length of the CDR3 is 18 residues. CDR3 sequence: CASSISPAGAPGANVLTF. CDR3 DNA, as far as it was read: TGTGCCAGTAGTATTAGTCCCGCGGGAGCCCCTGGGGCCAACGTC.

This clone was seen at least ten times. The observed sequence ends 3 residues before the CDR3 terminus, with the missing tail filled in from the germline J gene. This chain connects TRBV2 to TRBJ2-7, with D unresolved. V lost 4 bases to trimming and J lost 3 bases, with 13 bases between them. CDR1 and CDR2 (germline): SNHLY, FYNNEI. CDR3 length: 14 amino acids. The CDR3 spells CASSGLEMNYEQYF. The sequenced CDR3 bases are TGTGCCAGCAGTGGGTTAGAAATGAACTACGAG.

This clone was detected ten times or more. The CDR3 end lies 3 residues beyond the end of the read and is filled in from the germline J gene. The rearrangement links TRBV30 to TRBJ2-7; D is perhaps TRBD2 (5 bases). Germline CDR1 is GTSNPN and CDR2 is SVGIG (reference sequence). V lost 1 base and J 0 bases, leaving 10 bases between the germline ends. The CDR3 sequence is 14 residues long. The CDR3 region is CAWSGGWYSYEQYF. CDR3 DNA, as far as it was read: TGTGCCTGGAGTGGAGGGTGGTACTCCTACGAG. The whole variable domain, filled in from reference TRBV30 and TRBJ2-7, reads SQTIHQWPATLVQPVGSPLSLECTVEGTSNPNLYWYRQAAGRGLQLLFYSVGIGQISSEVPQNLSASRPQDRQFILSSKKLLLSDSGFYLCAWSGGWYSYEQYFGPGTRLTVT.

This clone was seen repeatedly, ten times or more. The read halts 3 residues ahead of the CDR3 end, with the missing end drawn from the germline J gene. The chain links TRBV19 to TRBJ2-2; 8 nucleotides match TRBD2. This CDR3 has 16 amino acids. V was clipped by 5 bases and J by 6 bases; unmatched bases: 11. The germline V gene encodes CDR1 LNHDA and CDR2 SQIVND (reference sequence). The sequenced part of the CDR3 DNA is TGTGCCAGTAGTCCGGGACTAGTGGGTCGCGCCGGGGAG. It encodes CASSPGLVGRAGE. The whole CDR3 protein reads CASSPGLVGRAGELFF.

Many counts were recorded for this clone. The read terminates 3 residues before the CDR3 end, so the remaining end is supplied by the germline J gene. V is TRBV29-1 and J is TRBJ2-3, with 9 bases lining up with TRBD2. V lost 6 bases, J lost 5 bases, and 18 bases stayed unmatched. This CDR3 spans 17 amino acids. The V gene's germline CDR1 is SQVTM and CDR2 ANQGSEA. The sequenced CDR3 bases are TGCAGCGTCCCACCCGGGGGCGATAGCGGGAGACAAGATACG. It translates to CSVPPGGDSGRQDT. The complete CDR3 reads CSVPPGGDSGRQDTQYF.

At least ten counts were recorded for this clone. The read ends 3 residues before the CDR3 terminus; that terminus is restored from the germline J gene. The chain employs TRBV7-9 and TRBJ2-5; TRBD1 matches at 7 bases. The germline V gene has CDR1 SEHNR and CDR2 FQNEAQ (reference sequence). This CDR3 has 14 amino acids. Unmatched junction bases numbered 3, after V lost 1 base and J lost 4 bases. CDR3 in amino acids: CASSLVPGGETQYF. CDR3 DNA, as far as it was read: TGTGCCAGCAGCTTAGTCCCAGGGGGAGAGACC.

The table lists this clone with many counts. From the germline J gene comes the end of the CDR3, since the read stops 3 residues before it. This chain uses TRBV28 with TRBJ2-2; no reliable D call. The CDR3 consists of 13 residues. CDR1 is MDHEN, CDR2 SYDVKM, per germline. V was trimmed by 3 bases and J by 4 bases, leaving 6 bases between them. The CDR3 protein is CASSFAVTGELFF. CDR3 DNA, as far as it was read: TGTGCCAGCAGTTTTGCAGTCACCGGGGAG. Combining the CDR3 with reference TRBV28 and TRBJ2-2 gives the whole variable domain DVKVTQSSRYLVKRTGEKVFLECVQDMDHENMFWYRQDPGLGLRLIYFSYDVKMKEKGDIPEGYSVSREKKERFSLILESASTNQTSMYLCASSFAVTGELFFGEGSRLTVL.

This clone was seen ten or more times. The read ends 3 residues shy of where the CDR3 ends; the end is completed using the germline J gene. This sequence joins TRBV30 and TRBJ2-3; 7 bases line up with TRBD1. Germline CDR1 GTSNPN, CDR2 SVGIG (reference sequence). V lost 0 bases and J lost 3; bases outside the gene matches: 24. This CDR3 is 21 amino acids long. The covered CDR3 bases are TGTGCCTGGAGTGTACAAGGGGGCGGCCTCCGGGGCTACCTAAGGACAGATACG. Its protein product is CAWSVQGGGLRGYLRTDT. The CDR3 in full is CAWSVQGGGLRGYLRTDTQYF.

This clone has ten or more counts. Read sequence stops 3 residues before the CDR3 end, and the germline J gene provides the missing end. The J gene is TRBJ2-1, the V gene TRBV18; 7 nucleotides line up with TRBD1. The V and J ends lost 4 bases and 4 bases, in that order; junction bases with no gene match: 4. Germline V gene lookup returns CDR1 KGHSH and CDR2 LQKENI. The CDR3 is made up of 14 amino acids. The part of the CDR3 DNA that was read is TGTGCCAGCTCACGGGTGACAGGGTACAATGAG. As protein: CASSRVTGYNE. The whole CDR3 region reads CASSRVTGYNEQFF.

At least ten counts were recorded for this clone. Partial CDR3 DNA: TGCGCCAGCAGCTTGGGTAGCGGGAGTTCAGATACG. Amino acid sequence: CASSLGSGSSDT. The complete CDR3 protein is CASSLGSGSSDTQYF. V and J are TRBV5-1 and TRBJ2-3; TRBD2 matches 9 bases. The sequence runs out 3 residues before the end of the CDR3; the remainder is reconstructed from the germline J gene. Germline V gene sequence: CDR1 SGHRS, CDR2 YFSETQ. The ends lost 0 bases at V and 4 bases at J; junction bases unmatched: 3. This CDR3 has 15 residues.